This T cell receptor (beta chain) was captured in a study of cytomegalovirus exposure and HLA in healthy donors. PCR amplification relied on 60 Vbeta primers (plus 13 Jbeta primers). Profiled with immunoSEQ multiplex PCR; TCRdb holds only in-frame clones, not every one. The sample includes 120,000 or so clones, about four fifths of them seen just once. Study results and caveats: Most sequenced TCRs were rare (though some public TCRs occurred in many donors). Sequencing had likely introduced a cluster of highly shared sequence variants as an artifact.

A remark on this clone: Its target is unknown.

Germline CDR1 SNHLY, CDR2 FYNNEI. J was trimmed by 3 bases and V by 9 bases; bases with no gene match: 10. This CDR3 is 14 amino acids long. The sequence came from a woman between 50 and 59 years old in good health and CMV-seropositive. The sequenced sample consisted of PBMCs. The rearrangement links TRBV2 to TRBJ1-2; 7 nucleotides match TRBD1. The chain's CDR3 is CARGIGQVDYGYTF. CDR3 sequence (DNA): TGTGCCAGGGGGATCGGACAGGTCGACTATGGCTACACCTTC.